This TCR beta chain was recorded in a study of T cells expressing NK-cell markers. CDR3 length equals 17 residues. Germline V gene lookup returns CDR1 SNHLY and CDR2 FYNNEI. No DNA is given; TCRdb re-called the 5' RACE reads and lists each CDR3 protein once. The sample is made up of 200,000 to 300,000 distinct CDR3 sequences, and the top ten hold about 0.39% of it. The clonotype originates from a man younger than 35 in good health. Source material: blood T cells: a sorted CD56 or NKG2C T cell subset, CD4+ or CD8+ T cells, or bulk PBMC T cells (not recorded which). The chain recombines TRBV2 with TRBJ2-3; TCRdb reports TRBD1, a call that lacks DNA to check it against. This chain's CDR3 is CASSDVSGYRSTDTQYF.